The 18 T cell receptor beta chains below come from one sample, sequenced in a study of regulatory T cells in long-lasting Graves disease. Stated time point: newly diagnosed GD, antithyroid drugs for less than 3 months. Making the TCR library involved RNA that had been extracted from PBMCs. TCR beta libraries were built with iRepertoire HTBI primers and Arm-PCR of CDR3 regions. TCRdb processed the multiplex PCR reads anew with MiXCR; each CDR3 protein has one entry. Among hundreds of thousands of distinct CDR3 sequences listed, roughly 13% were seen once. The data were also submitted as part of a second study, on T cells in Graves' hyperthyroidism and ophthalmopathy.

The starting material was peripheral blood mononuclear cells (PBMCs), obtained at new diagnosis, from a patient treated with antithyroid drugs. The source is a young man with Graves disease.

This clonotype was detected many times. The chain carries TRBV5-6 and TRBJ2-3; maybe TRBD2 (5 bases). Germline values: CDR1 SGHDT, CDR2 YYEEEE. V lost 2 bases and J 3 bases, leaving 10 bases between the germline ends. The length of the CDR3 is 14 residues. CDR3 amino acids: CASSFYGETDTQYF. The CDR3 nucleotides read TGTGCCAGCAGCTTCTACGGGGAAACAGATACGCAGTATTTT.

In this sample, this clonotype turned up many times. The rearrangement joins TRBV10-3 to TRBJ2-7, with 7 bases identical to TRBD2. After removal of 9 bases from V and 9 bases from J, the junction contained 14 bases not matched to a gene. The CDR3 totals 13 residues. Germline values: CDR1 ENHRY, CDR2 SYGVKD. The CDR3 is CAMRAGEGLGQYF. In nucleotides, the CDR3 is TGTGCCATGCGGGCGGGAGAGGGGCTGGGGCAGTACTTC.

This clonotype was observed at least ten times. V gene TRBV12-3 or TRBV12-4 combines with J gene TRBJ2-1; TRBD2 aligns across 10 bases. This CDR3 region has 16 residues. Unmatched junction bases numbered 15, after V lost 7 bases and J lost 9 bases. The CDR3 sequence is CASKASGSRTVGEQFF. Written as DNA, the CDR3 is TGTGCCAGCAAGGCTAGCGGGAGCCGCACGGTAGGTGAGCAGTTCTTC.

This sequence joins TRBV18 and TRBJ2-1, with 8 bases that match TRBD1. From germline, CDR1 is KGHSH and CDR2 LQKENI. The CDR3 extends over 14 amino acids. V gave up 6 bases and J gave up 7 bases; unmatched junction bases: 8. CDR3 region: CASSRQGLVNEQFF. CDR3 coding DNA: TGTGCCAGCTCCCGACAGGGGTTGGTGAATGAGCAGTTCTTC.

The sample holds many counts of this clonotype. The chain couples TRBV30 to TRBJ2-1; TRBD1 matches 8 bases. Germline assignment: CDR1 GTSNPN and CDR2 SVGIG (reference sequence). After removal of 2 bases from V and 3 bases from J, the junction contained 6 bases not matched to a gene. The CDR3 contains 15 residues. In DNA, the CDR3 is TGTGCCTGGAGTCCGAAACAGGGGGACTACAATGAGCAGTTCTTC. Translated, it gives CAWSPKQGDYNEQFF.

This clonotype has ten or more counts. The chain carries TRBV29-1 and TRBJ2-7, with 7 positions matching TRBD2. Germline V gene sequence: CDR1 SQVTM, CDR2 ANQGSEA. V was pared by 7 bases and J by 6 bases, with 9 bases of the junction left unmatched. This CDR3 has 12 residues. DNA of the CDR3: TGCAGCGCCTGGGGGGGATCGAGCGAGCAGTACTTC. Its translation is CSAWGGSSEQYF.

This clonotype was counted a few times. The CDR3 loop reads CASSHRAGTNTGELFF. In DNA, the CDR3 is TGTGCCAGCAGCCACCGAGCGGGAACGAACACCGGGGAGCTGTTTTTT. This sequence joins TRBV3-1 and TRBJ2-2; 7 nucleotides align to TRBD2. V gave up 3 bases and J gave up 0 bases; unmatched junction bases: 4. CDR3 size: 16 residues. Germline V gives CDR1 LGHDT, CDR2 YNNKEL (reference sequence). The complete variable domain, with remaining parts taken from reference TRBV3-1 and TRBJ2-2, reads DTAVSQTPKYLVTQMGNDKSIKCEQNLGHDTMYWYKQDSKKFLKIMFSYNNKELIINETVPNRFSPKSPDKAHLNLHINSLELGDSAVYFCASSHRAGTNTGELFFGEGSRLTVL.

For this clonotype: A read error may explain this, as a much larger clone is one base away. V and J are TRBV24-1 and TRBJ2-7; 7 nucleotides match TRBD1. Looked up from germline, CDR1 is KGHDR and CDR2 is SFDVKD. J was trimmed by 6 bases and V by 5 bases; bases with no gene match: 9. The CDR3 has 14 amino acids. In DNA, the CDR3 is TGTGCCACCAGTGCGAGCAGGGGGACCTCCGAGCAGTACTTC. Residues: CATSASRGTSEQYF.

At least ten counts were recorded for this clonotype. CDR3 bases: TGTGCCAGCAGCTTAGTAGGGGGGTTCCTAGCTACAGCCGAGCAGTACTTC. This codes for CASSLVGGFLATAEQYF. J is TRBJ2-7 and V is TRBV7-2; tentatively, D is TRBD1 or TRBD2 (6 bases each). Germline V gene lookup returns CDR1 SGHTA and CDR2 FQGNSA. Trimming stripped 1 base from V and 6 bases from J, with 22 bases between. The CDR3 has 17 residues.

At least ten counts were recorded for this clonotype. The chain combines TRBV15 with TRBJ1-5, with D maybe TRBD1 (5 bases). V lost 2 bases and J lost 2, with 10 bases in between. Germline V CDR1 and CDR2: LNHNV, YYDKDF (reference sequence). This CDR3 region has 15 residues. CDR3 sequence: CATSRSGGGNQPQHF. The CDR3, as DNA: TGTGCCACCAGCAGATCTGGGGGGGGCAATCAGCCCCAGCATTTT.

The sample holds many counts of this clonotype. This chain uses TRBV12-5 with TRBJ1-1, with 9 bases fitting TRBD1. The CDR3 loop spans 14 amino acids. Germline V gene lookup returns CDR1 LGHNT and CDR2 FRNRAP. With 3 bases clipped from V and 6 bases from J, the junction kept 5 bases outside the gene matches. The CDR3 spells CASGLGQGRAEAFF. The CDR3 DNA is TGTGCTAGTGGTTTAGGACAGGGGCGGGCTGAAGCTTTCTTT.

This clonotype occurred many times. This sequence joins TRBV6-1 and TRBJ2-5; the match to TRBD2 covers 10 bases. After removal of 3 bases from V and 1 base from J, the junction contained 8 bases not matched to a gene. Germline V gene sequence: CDR1 MNHNS, CDR2 SASEGT. There are 17 residues in the CDR3. The CDR3 is CASSDRGLATSQETQYF. DNA of the CDR3: TGTGCCAGCAGTGACCGGGGACTAGCGACCAGCCAAGAGACCCAGTACTTC.

This clonotype was observed at least ten times. The chain uses TRBV20-1 and TRBJ2-3; possibly TRBD2 for D (6 bases). Trimming took 6 bases from V and 2 from J, leaving 9 bases between them. Germline V gene data show CDR1 as DFQATT and CDR2 as SNEGSKA (reference sequence). CDR3 length: 12 residues. CDR3 sequence reads: CSAGLHTDTQYF. CDR3 bases: TGCAGTGCGGGACTGCACACAGATACGCAGTATTTT.

The CDR3 sequence is CATSDYSTGGINEQFF. In nucleotides, the CDR3 is TGTGCCACCAGTGATTACTCGACTGGCGGGATTAATGAGCAGTTCTTC. V usage is TRBV24-1 and J usage is TRBJ2-1; a weak D match, TRBD2 (6 bases). The CDR3 is 16 amino acids. Germline V gives CDR1 KGHDR, CDR2 SFDVKD. Trimming removed 2 bases at V and 7 bases at J, with 17 bases between.

On this clonotype: This may arise from a read error, as a much more abundant clone is one base away. The CDR3 reads CATSDPETPPNWNNEQFF. CDR3 DNA: TGTGCCACCAGTGACCCCGAGACTCCCCCTAACTGGAACAATGAGCAGTTCTTC. This chain connects TRBV24-1 to TRBJ2-5; no reliable D call. The assigned J gene may be wrong: the sequence end matches TRBJ2-1 better. CDR3 length: 18 amino acids. Germline V gene lookup returns CDR1 KGHDR and CDR2 SFDVKD.

This clonotype occurred many times. The V and J genes are TRBV20-1 and TRBJ2-3, with 10 bases matching TRBD2. V was clipped by 2 bases and J by 2 bases; unmatched bases: 7. Germline V CDR1 and CDR2: DFQATT, SNEGSKA (reference sequence). The CDR3 is 16 amino acids. CDR3 nucleotides: TGCAGTGCTAGACCTGGACTAGCGGACGTCACAGATACGCAGTATTTT. Translation gives CSARPGLADVTDTQYF.

This chain joins TRBV19 and TRBJ2-7; D gene ambiguous. Germline assignment: CDR1 LNHDA and CDR2 SQIVND (reference sequence). With 5 bases removed from V and 3 bases from J, the gap between germline ends came to 20 bases. CDR3 length: 16 amino acids. The CDR3 coding sequence is TGTGCCAGTAGTCTCACCGGCGTCGCCCTTGGCTACGAGCAGTACTTC. Amino acids: CASSLTGVALGYEQYF.

The sample holds many counts of this clonotype. The chain recombines TRBV7-6 with TRBJ2-3, with TRBD2 matching 7 bases. Germline loops: CDR1 SGHVS, CDR2 FNYEAQ. The V segment lost 5 bases and the J segment 2 bases; nucleotides outside the gene matches: 7. This CDR3 has 15 amino acids. In DNA form, the CDR3 reads TGTGCCAGCAGCCGGGGGGACGCCTCCACAGATACGCAGTATTTT. Protein product: CASSRGDASTDTQYF.